The entry below gives a single TCR beta chain sequence along with its context. As yet, its antigen is unknown. Systemic immunosuppression or autoimmune disease history was grounds to exclude patients. This sample was taken from a study of OX40 agonist ivuxolimab in advanced cancers. Study details: Of mixed ages from roughly 23 to 80 and averaging 60 years, the group was roughly 85% male. Partial responses were achieved by three patients, of whom one had hepatocellular carcinoma and two had cutaneous melanoma.

Findings and caveats of the study: Antigen targets of the expanded peripheral T cells went undetermined.

CDR1 and CDR2 from the germline V gene are SGHVS and FNYEAQ. CDR3 length equals 15 residues. V was pared by 4 bases and J by 0 bases, with 12 bases between. Assay used: immunoSEQ multiplex PCR; TCRdb lists only in-frame clones, some missing. The sample lists under 50,000 clones; over 80% were seen once. The genes are TRBV7-6 and TRBJ1-1; D unclear. Sample: CD4+ or CD8+ T cells sorted from blood, taken in a trial of the OX40 agonist ivuxolimab. This receptor was obtained from an adult with an advanced solid tumor such as melanoma, head and neck, liver or kidney cancer. CDR3 loop: CASSSEAIMNTEAFF. The DNA of the CDR3 is TGTGCCAGCAGCTCGGAGGCCATCATGAACACTGAAGCTTTCTTT.